This T cell receptor beta chain was observed in a study of T cell responses to AZD1222 COVID-19 vaccine. With regard to this clone: Its antigen is undetermined.

Germline V gene lookup returns CDR1 MNHEY and CDR2 SVGAGI. Trimming removed 10 bases at V and 4 bases at J, with 16 bases between. The CDR3 runs 13 residues. Whole-study findings and limits: Vaccine-associated CD4 TCRs ranged over spike, dominating at 160-218 and 743-854. The peak T cell response came first, and repertoires were sampled only after it. Possibly, clonal diversity was underestimated; donors were largely white British and included more females. Rises in breadth and depth of Spike-specific TCRs came after two AZD1222 doses.

The table came from immunoSEQ multiplex PCR; TCRdb's copy has only in-frame clones and leaves some out. The repertoire consists of 150,000 to 200,000 clones, with around 87% occurring once and the leading ten covering about 3%. The starting material was peripheral blood, obtained on day 0 of MenACWY control vaccination. The sequence derives from an adult in good health. The chain carries TRBV6-5 and TRBJ1-2; D might be TRBD1 (5 bases). The CDR3 DNA follows: TGTGCCACCACGCCGGGACGAGGCTATGGCTACACCTTC. The encoded protein is CATTPGRGYGYTF.